This entry features one TCR beta chain sequence. Its antigen remains unknown. Trimming removed 2 bases from V and 2 bases from J; junction bases left unmatched: 5. The CDR3 runs 16 residues. Germline CDR1 MNHEY, CDR2 SMNVEV (reference sequence). The sample originates from a study of cytomegalovirus exposure and HLA in healthy donors. Looking at the study overall: Some 85 million unique TCRs from HLA-typed donors were held in an early data release. The study's findings and limits: A later analysis showed TCR association rates differing by HLA locus, peaking at DRB1 and lowest at HLA-C.

PCR primers comprised 60 Vbeta and 13 Jbeta primers. Using immunoSEQ multiplex PCR, the repertoire was profiled, and TCRdb retains in-frame clones only, with some absent. The sample lists about 170,000 clones; roughly 84% were seen once. The chain couples TRBV27 to TRBJ2-5; 10 bases are shared with TRBD1. The sequencing sample was made of PBMCs. The clonotype was recovered from a boy younger than 10 in good health and CMV-seronegative. The CDR3 loop is CASSLLGTGDQETQYF. In nucleotides, the CDR3 is TGTGCCAGCAGTTTACTTGGGACAGGGGATCAAGAGACCCAGTACTTC.